The sequence of this TCR beta chain was determined in a study of blood T cell repertoires in COVID-19. This clone was found once. The germline gives CDR1 LNHDA, CDR2 SQIVND (reference sequence). The CDR3 covers 14 residues. V lost 4 bases and J 1 base, leaving 10 bases between the germline ends. Profiled with immunoSEQ multiplex PCR; TCRdb holds only in-frame clones, not every one. The sample lists about 240,000 clones, about nine tenths occurring once. Sequencing used peripheral blood. The sequence was collected from a man aged 30-40 years with COVID-19, enrolled during active disease. The V gene is TRBV19, the J gene TRBJ1-1; tentatively, D is TRBD1 (5 bases). CDR3 coding DNA: TGTGCCAGTAGTACCCATACAGGGAACACTGAAGCTTTCTTT. Residues: CASSTHTGNTEAFF.